This TCR beta chain is from a study of cytomegalovirus exposure and HLA in healthy donors. The V gene's germline CDR1 is MNHEY and CDR2 SMNVEV (reference sequence). This CDR3 region has 15 residues. Trimming took 3 bases from V and 6 from J; bases not matched to a gene: 7. Primers: 60 Vbeta forward and 13 Jbeta reverse. Clones were sequenced by immunoSEQ multiplex PCR, and TCRdb holds only the in-frame ones, with some missing. The sample's table shows approximately 190,000 clones. Study-wide results and caveats: A further, later analysis showed that HLA-associated TCR beta chains (compared with equally common others) were more clonally expanded. Later genetic work tied a missense DCLRE1C variant to beta-chain V and J trimming.

Remarks on this clone: Its antigen remains unknown.

Sequencing used PBMCs. The source is a young man in good health and CMV-seronegative. The chain is built from TRBV27 and TRBJ1-3, with 8 nucleotides matching TRBD1. Written as DNA, the CDR3 is TGTGCCAGCAGTTTGGGGCGGACAGGGACAAACACCATATATTTT. Translating it yields CASSLGRTGTNTIYF.